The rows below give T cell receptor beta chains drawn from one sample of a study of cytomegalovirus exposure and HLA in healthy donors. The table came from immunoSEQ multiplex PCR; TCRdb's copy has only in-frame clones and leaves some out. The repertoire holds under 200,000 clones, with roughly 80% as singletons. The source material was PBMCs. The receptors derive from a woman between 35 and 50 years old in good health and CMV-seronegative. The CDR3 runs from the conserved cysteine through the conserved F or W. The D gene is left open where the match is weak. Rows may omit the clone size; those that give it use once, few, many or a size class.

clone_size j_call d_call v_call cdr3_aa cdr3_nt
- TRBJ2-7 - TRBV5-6 CASRAFGAYEQYF TGTGCCAGCAGGGCATTTGGAGCGTACGAGCAGTACTTC
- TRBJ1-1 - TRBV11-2 CASSMNGLEAFF TGTGCCAGCAGCATGAATGGCCTCGAAGCTTTCTTT
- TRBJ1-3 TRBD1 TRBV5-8 CASSLGTGEGGNTIYF TGTGCCAGCAGCTTGGGAACAGGGGAAGGTGGAAACACCATATATTTT
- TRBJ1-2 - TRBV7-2 CASSPGGKGEANYGYTF TGTGCCAGCAGCCCCGGGGGGAAAGGGGAGGCCAACTATGGCTACACCTTC
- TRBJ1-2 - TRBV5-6 CASSFGTPSGYGYTF TGTGCCAGCAGCTTTGGGACACCGTCGGGCTATGGCTACACCTTC
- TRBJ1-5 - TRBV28 CASSYRSGGNQPQHF TGTGCCAGCAGTTACAGGTCTGGCGGCAATCAGCCCCAGCATTTT
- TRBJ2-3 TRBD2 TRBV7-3 CASSKRGGTDTQYF TGTGCCAGCAGCAAGCGGGGGGGCACAGATACGCAGTATTTT
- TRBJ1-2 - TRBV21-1 CASPEGDTVRYGYTF TGTGCCAGCCCAGAGGGGGACACCGTTCGGTATGGCTACACCTTC
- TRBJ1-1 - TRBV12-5 CASGLEGTRAFF TGTGCTAGTGGTTTGGAGGGGACAAGAGCTTTCTTT
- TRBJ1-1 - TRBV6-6 CASGLTLNTEAFF TGTGCCAGCGGCCTTACCCTGAACACTGAAGCTTTCTTT
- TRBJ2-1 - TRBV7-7 CASSNNVEQFF TGTGCCAGCAGCAATAATGTAGAGCAGTTCTTC
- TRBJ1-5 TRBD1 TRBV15 CATSRGVGTEHQPQHF TGTGCCACCAGCAGAGGGGTCGGGACAGAGCATCAGCCCCAGCATTTT
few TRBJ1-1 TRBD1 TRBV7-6 CASRSFRDRGRGAEAFF TGTGCCAGCAGAAGTTTCCGAGACAGGGGGCGCGGGGCTGAAGCTTTCTTT
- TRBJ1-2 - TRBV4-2 CASSQEEPYGYTF TGTGCCAGCAGCCAAGAGGAGCCTTATGGCTACACCTTC
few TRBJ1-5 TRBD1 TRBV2 CASSSEAIGGAGNQPQHF TGTGCCAGCAGCAGTGAGGCTATAGGGGGCGCTGGCAATCAGCCCCAGCATTTT
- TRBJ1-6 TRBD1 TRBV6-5 CASSRDSHNSPLHF TGTGCCAGCAGCCGGGACAGTCATAATTCACCCCTCCACTTT
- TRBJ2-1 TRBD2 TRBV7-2 CASSLGLAGRDNEQFF TGTGCCAGCAGCCTTGGGCTAGCGGGGAGGGACAATGAGCAGTTCTTC
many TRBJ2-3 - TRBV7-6 CASSRLVTDTQYF TGTGCCAGCAGTCGGCTAGTTACAGATACGCAGTATTTT
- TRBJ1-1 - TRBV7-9 CASSQTRYTEAFF TGTGCCAGCAGCCAGACTAGATACACTGAAGCTTTCTTT
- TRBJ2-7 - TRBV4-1 CASSLIPGSPFYEQYF TGCGCCAGCAGCCTCATCCCCGGGTCACCTTTCTACGAGCAGTACTTC
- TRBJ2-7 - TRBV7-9 CASSLGTYDYEQYF TGTGCCAGCAGCTTAGGGACATACGACTACGAGCAGTACTTC
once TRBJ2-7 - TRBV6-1 CATRGQILYEQYF TGTGCCACCCGCGGACAGATACTCTACGAGCAGTACTTC
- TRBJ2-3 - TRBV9 CASSVGPGAPDTQYF TGTGCCAGCAGCGTAGGCCCAGGGGCTCCAGATACGCAGTATTTT
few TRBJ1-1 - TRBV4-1 CASSPRGTPNTEAFF TGCGCCAGCAGCCCAAGGGGAACACCGAACACTGAAGCTTTCTTT
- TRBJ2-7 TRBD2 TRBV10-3 CAISESMFLASGASSYEQYF TGTGCCATCAGTGAGTCGATGTTCCTGGCTAGCGGGGCCAGCTCCTACGAGCAGTACTTC
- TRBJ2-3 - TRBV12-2 CASRSQAPGDLADTQYF TGTGCAAGTCGCTCCCAAGCCCCAGGGGATCTCGCAGATACGCAGTATTTT
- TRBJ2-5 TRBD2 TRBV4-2 CASSLRTSEKTQYF TGTGCCAGCAGCCTCCGGACTAGTGAAAAGACCCAGTACTTC
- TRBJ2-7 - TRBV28 CASKGPQQGKRAYEQYF TGTGCCAGCAAAGGACCCCAACAGGGCAAGCGTGCCTACGAGCAGTACTTC
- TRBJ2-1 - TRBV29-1 CSASVVGGGNEQFF TGCAGCGCCTCTGTGGTGGGAGGGGGCAATGAGCAGTTCTTC
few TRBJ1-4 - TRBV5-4 CAAAPGVGEKLFF TGTGCCGCCGCCCCGGGGGTGGGGGAAAAACTGTTTTTT
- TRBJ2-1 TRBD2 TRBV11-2 CASSPYLAGNNEQFF TGTGCCAGCAGCCCCTATCTAGCGGGGAACAATGAGCAGTTCTTC
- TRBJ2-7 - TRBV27 CASSLFETSYEQYF TGTGCCAGCAGTTTATTCGAGACTAGCTACGAGCAGTACTTC
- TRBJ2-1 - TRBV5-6 CASSLIGGSHNEQFF TGTGCCAGCAGCTTGATCGGGGGATCCCACAATGAGCAGTTCTTC
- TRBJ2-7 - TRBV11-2 CASSLTLDRNYEQYF TGTGCCAGCAGCTTAACCCTTGACAGAAACTACGAGCAGTACTTC
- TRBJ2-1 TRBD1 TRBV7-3 CASSRGQGGEQFF TGTGCCAGCAGCCGGGGACAGGGTGGTGAGCAGTTCTTC
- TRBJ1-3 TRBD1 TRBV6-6 CASTEQGSLGNTIYF TGTGCCAGCACCGAACAGGGGTCCCTAGGGAACACCATATATTTT
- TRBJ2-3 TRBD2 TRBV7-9 CASSLYTSGGESTQYF TGTGCCAGCAGCTTATACACTAGCGGGGGGGAAAGTACGCAGTATTTT
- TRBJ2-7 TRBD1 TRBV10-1 CASSERLGQEGTYEQYF TGCGCCAGCAGTGAAAGGTTGGGACAGGAGGGGACCTACGAGCAGTACTTC